This T cell receptor (beta chain) was found in a study of T cells in Graves' hyperthyroidism and ophthalmopathy. Germline-derived CDR1 and CDR2 are ENHRY and SYGVKD. The CDR3 has 13 residues. V lost 5 bases and J 2 bases, leaving 8 bases between the germline ends. Amplification targeted TCR beta CDR3 regions from RNA transcripts. Initially, a first-round RT-PCR of the TCR CDR3 employed the HTBI primer set. TCRdb ran MiXCR on the multiplex PCR reads and lists one entry per CDR3 protein. The sample shows 300,000 to 350,000 distinct CDR3 sequences, 16% of them seen only once. Aged 18 to 65, the patients had hyperthyroidism that was newly diagnosed and had lasted under 2 months. For the diagnoses, clinical symptoms, serum thyroxine and TRAb, thyroid ultrasound and orbital computed tomography were used.

This rearrangement joins TRBV10-3 to TRBJ2-3, with a possible D match to TRBD2 (5 bases). The TCR was taken from a man younger than 45 with Graves' hyperthyroidism. The sample taken for sequencing was blood. CDR3 coding DNA: TGTGCCATCAGTCCTAGCACCACAGATACGCAGTATTTT. Its protein product is CAISPSTTDTQYF.